This entry is about one T cell receptor (beta chain). With 2 bases removed from V and 4 bases from J, the gap between germline ends came to 3 bases. The germline CDR1 and CDR2 sequences are MNHEY and SVGAGI. This CDR3 spans 12 amino acids. This sample stems from a study of OX40 agonist ivuxolimab in advanced cancers. This table comes from immunoSEQ multiplex PCR, and its TCRdb copy is limited to in-frame clones, with some not included. Among 45,000 to 55,000 clones listed, 83% were seen once. The source is an adult with an advanced solid tumor such as melanoma, head and neck, liver or kidney cancer. The chain uses TRBV6-5 and TRBJ1-3, with D unclear. The sample in question was CD4+ or CD8+ T cells sorted from blood, obtained in a trial of the OX40 agonist ivuxolimab. For the CDR3, the DNA is TGTGCCAGCAGTTACGGCGGAAACACCATATATTTT. Protein product: CASSYGGNTIYF.